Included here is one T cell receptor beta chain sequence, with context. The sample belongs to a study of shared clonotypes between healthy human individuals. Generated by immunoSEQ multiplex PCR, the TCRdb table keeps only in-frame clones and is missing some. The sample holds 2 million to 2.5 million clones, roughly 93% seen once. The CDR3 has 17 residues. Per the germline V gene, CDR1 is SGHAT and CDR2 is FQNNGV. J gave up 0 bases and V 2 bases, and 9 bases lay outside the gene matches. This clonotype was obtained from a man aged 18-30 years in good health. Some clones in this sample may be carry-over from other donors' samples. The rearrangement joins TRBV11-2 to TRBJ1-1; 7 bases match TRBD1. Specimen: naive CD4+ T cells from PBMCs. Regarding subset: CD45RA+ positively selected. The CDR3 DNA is TGTGCCAGCAGCTTATACCCACAGGGGCCGTTGAACACTGAAGCTTTCTTT. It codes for CASSLYPQGPLNTEAFF.